The next 20 T cell receptor beta chains were all read from a single sample in a study of patients and donors after allogeneic stem cell transplantation (dated by TCRdb to the early 2020s). Library preparation was by RT-PCR. Sequencing was carried out with a NextSeq 550. TCRdb reprocessing: public reads trimmed at Q25 with fastp, clones called with MiXCR, in-frame beta chains kept. Each entry is one CDR3 protein sequence, shown with its most common DNA and genes. The sample yields about 410,000 distinct CDR3 sequences; roughly 17% were counted once. The ten largest clones add up to less than 8% of the sample. The sample comprised blood, either unsorted or a sorted T cell fraction (not recorded which). These receptors were obtained from a human donor who was either an allogeneic HSCT recipient or a stem cell or donor lymphocyte infusion donor (not recorded which). It is not recorded whose cells these are; they may come from a transplant donor.

V usage is TRBV5-1 and J usage is TRBJ2-1, with TRBD2 matching over 13 bases. This CDR3 comprises 19 residues. The germline V gene encodes CDR1 SGHRS and CDR2 YFSETQ. The junction had 9 bases not matched to a gene; V was cut back by 0 bases and J by 3 bases. CDR3: CASSLDRTSGRRNYNEQFF. The CDR3 region has the DNA TGCGCCAGCAGCTTGGATAGGACTAGCGGGAGACGAAACTACAATGAGCAGTTCTTC.

This clonotype was detected a few times. The CDR3 bases are TGTGCTACCCTCTCTGGGGACAGGGTAGGTTACACTGAAGCTTTCTTT. Translated, it gives CATLSGDRVGYTEAFF. The chain carries TRBV5-4 and TRBJ1-1, with 9 bases that match TRBD1. Germline V gene data show CDR1 as SGHNT and CDR2 as YYREEE (reference sequence). There are 16 residues in the CDR3. Full variable domain (rest looked up from reference TRBV5-4 and TRBJ1-1): ETGVTQSPTHLIKTRGQQVTLRCSSQSGHNTVSWYQQALGQGPQFIFQYYREEENGRGNFPPRFSGLQFPNYSSELNVNALELDDSALYLCATLSGDRVGYTEAFFGQGTRLTVV.

V and J are TRBV7-2 and TRBJ2-1, with 9 bases matching TRBD2. Germline V lookup: CDR1 SGHTA, CDR2 FQGNSA. CDR3 length: 16 amino acids. V was pared by 6 bases and J by 8 bases, with 14 bases of the junction left unmatched. DNA for the CDR3: TGTGCCAGCAGTCCCCGGAGGCGGGGGGGCCGGGATGAGCAGTTCTTC. It specifies CASSPRRRGGRDEQFF.

This clonotype was seen many times. The chain recombines TRBV7-8 with TRBJ2-1; no clear D. The V end was cut by 5 bases, the J end by 7 bases, with 12 bases between. Germline CDR1 reads SGHVS; CDR2 reads FQNEAQ. This CDR3 is built from 13 residues. The CDR3 DNA follows: TGTGCCAGCAGCAATAGTCCTGGGAATGAGCAGTTCTTC. Amino acids: CASSNSPGNEQFF.

Note on this clonotype: This sequence may be a read error, since a much larger clone differs from it by one base. The chain is built from TRBV7-9 and TRBJ2-2, with D hard to call. Between the trimmed V and J ends, which lost 2 bases and 3 bases, there was a span of 4 bases. CDR3 length: 13 residues. Germline values: CDR1 SEHNR, CDR2 FQNEAQ (reference sequence). The CDR3, as DNA: TGTGCCAGCAGCTTACTGGACACCGGGGAGCTGTTTTTT. Protein sequence: CASSLLDTGELFF.

This clonotype appeared many times. The chain has TRBV20-1 and TRBJ2-5; D is perhaps TRBD1 or TRBD2 (7 bases each). The ends were cut back, 5 bases at V and 5 bases at J, with 12 bases in the middle. CDR1 is DFQATT, CDR2 SNEGSKA, per germline (reference sequence). This CDR3 has 12 amino acids. CDR3 nucleotides: TGCAGTGCTGGCCAGGGGGGGGAGACCCAGTACTTC. The encoded protein is CSAGQGGETQYF.

The chain joins TRBV28 to TRBJ2-2; tentatively, D is TRBD1 (7 bases). The CDR3 covers 15 residues. Germline-derived CDR1 and CDR2 are MDHEN and SYDVKM. V was clipped by 4 bases and J by 6 bases, with 15 bases between them. In nucleotides, the CDR3 is TGTGCCAGCAGTTCAGGGGGGATGACAGCCGGGGAGCTGTTTTTT. Translating gives CASSSGGMTAGELFF.

This clonotype was seen many times. The chain joins TRBV12-3 or TRBV12-4 to TRBJ2-7, with TRBD2 as a possible D gene (6 bases). The CDR3 contains 12 residues. V was shortened by 5 bases and J by 6 bases, with 11 bases between the two germline ends. The CDR3, as DNA: TGTGCCAGCAGTGGATCGGGGGTCGAGCAGTACTTC. Translated, it gives CASSGSGVEQYF.

This clonotype was detected ten times or more. The rearrangement links TRBV2 to TRBJ2-1; 9 bases align to TRBD2. Germline CDR1 is SNHLY and CDR2 is FYNNEI. There are 15 residues in the CDR3. V lost 1 base, J lost 10 bases, and 8 bases stayed unmatched. The CDR3 DNA reads TGTGCCAGCAGTGAAGGGGTAGCGGGAGTGGAAGAGCAGTTCTTC. Amino acid sequence: CASSEGVAGVEEQFF. Full variable domain (rest looked up from reference TRBV2 and TRBJ2-1): EPEVTQTPSHQVTQMGQEVILRCVPISNHLYFYWYRQILGQKVEFLVSFYNNEISEKSEIFDDQFSVERPDGSNFTLKIRSTKLEDSAMYFCASSEGVAGVEEQFFGPGTRLTVL.

V usage is TRBV14 and J usage is TRBJ2-7; TRBD2 agrees at 8 bases. V shed 4 bases and J 0 bases; nucleotides not matched to a gene: 8. Germline V gene data show CDR1 as SGHDN and CDR2 as FVKESK. The CDR3 extends over 16 amino acids. DNA of the CDR3: TGTGCCAGCAGCCGCATGACTAGCGTACCCTCCTACGAGCAGTACTTC. Translation gives CASSRMTSVPSYEQYF.

This clonotype has just one count. The chain has TRBV6-1 and TRBJ2-2; TRBD2 matches at 10 bases. V was pared by 4 bases and J by 6 bases, with 5 bases of the junction left unmatched. CDR1 MNHNS and CDR2 SASEGT come from the germline V gene. The CDR3 is 15 residues long. The CDR3 DNA follows: TGTGCCAGCAGTGGGGTAGCGGGGGGAGCCGGGGAGCTGTTTTTT. Residues: CASSGVAGGAGELFF.

The gene calls are TRBV4-1 and TRBJ2-3; 7 nucleotides agree with TRBD1. V lost 1 base, J lost 6 bases, and 7 bases stayed unmatched. This CDR3 contains 15 residues. CDR1 MGHRA and CDR2 YSYEKL come from the germline V gene. CDR3 sequence reads: CASSQVPGQHDTQYF. The CDR3 DNA reads as TGCGCCAGCAGCCAAGTCCCGGGACAGCACGATACGCAGTATTTT.

Ten or more counts support this clonotype. The chain is built from TRBV12-3 or TRBV12-4 and TRBJ1-2, with TRBD1 matching over 10 bases. V shed 3 bases, J shed 0 bases, and the junction held 13 bases outside the gene matches. This CDR3 contains 19 residues. The CDR3 sequence: CASSFFMGQGPVTNYGYTF. The CDR3 bases are TGTGCCAGCAGTTTTTTTATGGGACAGGGGCCGGTGACTAACTATGGCTACACCTTC.

This clonotype has more than one count but fewer than ten. The chain links TRBV12-3 or TRBV12-4 to TRBJ1-4, with D possibly TRBD1 on 5 matching bases. This CDR3 has 14 amino acids. V lost 7 bases, J lost 0 bases, and 9 bases lay in between. The CDR3 region has the DNA TGTGCCAGCACTGGACAAGCAACTAATGAAAAACTGTTTTTT. Protein: CASTGQATNEKLFF.

This chain links TRBV27 with TRBJ2-7, with TRBD1 as a possible D gene (6 bases). The germline V gene encodes CDR1 MNHEY and CDR2 SMNVEV (reference sequence). The CDR3 is 15 residues long. Trimming left V 5 bases short and J 0 bases short, with 14 bases between. The CDR3 loop is CASSVGTLSSYEQYF. For the CDR3, the DNA is TGTGCCAGCAGTGTCGGGACACTAAGCTCCTACGAGCAGTACTTC.

CDR3 loop: CASSLRLAGGRTGELFF. The CDR3, as DNA: TGTGCCAGCAGTCTCCGACTAGCGGGAGGCAGGACCGGGGAGCTGTTTTTT. The J gene is TRBJ2-2, the V gene TRBV27; 13 bases are shared with TRBD2. With 5 bases clipped from V and 5 bases from J, the junction kept 8 bases outside the gene matches. The CDR3 runs to 17 residues. The germline V gene has CDR1 MNHEY and CDR2 SMNVEV (reference sequence).

This clonotype was counted a few times. This chain connects TRBV5-4 to TRBJ1-5; 7 bases align to TRBD1. The CDR3 has 14 amino acids. CDR1 and CDR2 (germline): SGHNT, YYREEE (reference sequence). The ends lost 3 bases at V and 4 bases at J; junction bases unmatched: 4. The DNA of the CDR3 is TGTGCCAGCAGCTCTGACAGGGCGAATCAGCCCCAGCATTTT. Translated: CASSSDRANQPQHF. Full variable domain (remainder filled in from reference TRBV5-4 and TRBJ1-5): ETGVTQSPTHLIKTRGQQVTLRCSSQSGHNTVSWYQQALGQGPQFIFQYYREEENGRGNFPPRFSGLQFPNYSSELNVNALELDDSALYLCASSSDRANQPQHFGDGTRLSIL.

V gene TRBV20-1 combines with J gene TRBJ1-6, with D hard to call. The CDR3 totals 15 residues. Germline values: CDR1 DFQATT, CDR2 SNEGSKA (reference sequence). With 0 bases removed from V and 7 bases from J, the gap between germline ends came to 13 bases. The CDR3 nucleotides read TGCAGTGCTAGAGATCCCGCAGGTGCCAATTCACCCCTCCACTTT. It codes for CSARDPAGANSPLHF.

This clonotype was seen a handful of times. V usage is TRBV3-1 and J usage is TRBJ1-5; D is perhaps TRBD1 (6 bases). The germline V and J ends were trimmed by 1 base and 3 bases, with 7 bases remaining between them. The CDR3 contains 14 residues. CDR1 is LGHDT and CDR2 is YNNKEL in the germline V gene (reference sequence). The CDR3 DNA follows: TGTGCCAGCAGCCAAGTGGGGGCCAATCAGCCCCAGCATTTT. It is translated as CASSQVGANQPQHF.

This clonotype turned up a few times. V and J are TRBV21-1 and TRBJ2-7; the D call of TRBD1 is as the table states it, not checked on the DNA. TRBV21-1 is tagged as a pseudogene. The CDR3 covers 16 residues. CDR3 sequence (DNA): TGTGCCAGCAGTAAAAGGACAGGGCCACAAAACTACGAGCAGTACTTC. Its protein product is CASSKRTGPQNYEQYF.